The 31 T cell receptor beta chains below were found in one sample sequenced in a study of identical twins. A single record per CDR3 protein comes from TCRdb applying MiXCR to the 5' RACE reads. The sample has about 530,000 distinct CDR3 sequences, nearly 15% seen once; the top ten hold 0.44%. These sequences were also reported in another study, on yellow fever vaccine responses in identical twins.

The specimen sequenced was CD4+ T cells sorted from blood. The receptors originated from a woman under 30 in good health.

V is TRBV20-1 and J is TRBJ2-2, with TRBD2 matching 10 bases. CDR1 DFQATT and CDR2 SNEGSKA come from the germline V gene (reference sequence). This CDR3 region has 13 residues. The V segment lost 4 bases and the J segment 7 bases; nucleotides outside the gene matches: 3. The CDR3: CSAKLAGVGELFF. The CDR3 region has the DNA TGCAGTGCTAAGCTAGCGGGAGTCGGGGAGCTGTTTTTT.

This clonotype has just a few counts. The J gene is TRBJ2-1, the V gene TRBV12-3 or TRBV12-4; perhaps TRBD2 as D (6 bases). Trimming pared 5 bases from V and 12 bases from J, leaving 17 bases between. This CDR3 is 13 amino acids long. The CDR3 region is CASSLSQVGGQFF. The CDR3 DNA sequence: TGTGCCAGCAGTCTCAGCCAAGTCGGGGGGCAGTTCTTC.

The V call is TRBV7-8, the J call TRBJ2-3; a weak D match, TRBD2 (6 bases). The V end lost 5 bases, the J end lost 0 bases, and 15 bases lay between the germline ends. Germline assignment: CDR1 SGHVS and CDR2 FQNEAQ. CDR3 length: 16 amino acids. The CDR3 protein is CASSRAGLTSTDTQYF. For the CDR3, the DNA is TGTGCCAGCAGCCGGGCGGGGCTTACTAGCACAGATACGCAGTATTTT.

The gene calls are TRBV7-9 and TRBJ2-2; TRBD1 matches 8 bases. Losses at the gene ends were 5 bases for V and 7 bases for J; bases not matched to a gene: 9. CDR1 SEHNR and CDR2 FQNEAQ come from the germline V gene (reference sequence). This CDR3 comprises 15 residues. The CDR3 coding sequence is TGTGCCAGCAGCAAAACCGACAGGGGAGGCGGGGAGCTGTTTTTT. This codes for CASSKTDRGGGELFF. The whole variable domain, filled in from reference TRBV7-9 and TRBJ2-2, reads DTGVSQNPRHKITKRGQNVTFRCDPISEHNRLYWYRQTLGQGPEFLTYFQNEAQLEKSRLLSDRFSAERPKGSFSTLEIQRTEQGDSAMYLCASSKTDRGGGELFFGEGSRLTVL.

This clonotype was recorded a few times. V is TRBV4-1 and J is TRBJ2-3, with 7 bases matching TRBD2. The CDR3 loop spans 16 amino acids. V was clipped by 0 bases and J by 0 bases; unmatched bases: 3. Germline lookup yields CDR1 MGHRA and CDR2 YSYEKL. CDR3 amino acids: CASSQDPSGSTDTQYF. The CDR3 nucleotides are TGCGCCAGCAGCCAAGATCCTAGCGGAAGCACAGATACGCAGTATTTT.

This rearrangement joins TRBV11-2 to TRBJ2-5, with 10 bases fitting TRBD2. This CDR3 region has 15 residues. With V trimmed by 1 base and J by 6 bases, 5 bases remained unmatched. Germline lookup yields CDR1 SGHAT and CDR2 FQNNGV. Here the CDR3 reads CASSLGASGSQTQYF. For the CDR3, the DNA is TGTGCCAGCAGCTTAGGGGCTAGCGGGAGCCAGACCCAGTACTTC.

This clonotype came up a few times. The chain links TRBV9 to TRBJ2-2; a possible D gene is TRBD2 (6 bases). Germline CDR1 and CDR2: SGDLS and YYNGEE. V lost 0 bases to trimming and J lost 0 bases, with 9 bases between them. The length of the CDR3 is 16 residues. CDR3 loop: CASSVGGGANTGELFF. CDR3 coding DNA: TGTGCCAGCAGCGTAGGAGGCGGGGCGAACACCGGGGAGCTGTTTTTT. The full variable domain, its missing parts supplied by reference TRBV9 and TRBJ2-2, is DSGVTQTPKHLITATGQRVTLRCSPRSGDLSVYWYQQSLDQGLQFLIQYYNGEERAKGNILERFSAQQFPDLHSELNLSSLELGDSALYFCASSVGGGANTGELFFGEGSRLTVL.

The chain carries TRBV11-3 and TRBJ2-2; 10 bases agree with TRBD2. The CDR3 totals 15 residues. V shed 5 bases, J shed 4 bases, and the junction held 4 bases outside the gene matches. CDR1 is SGHNT, CDR2 YENEEA, per germline. As DNA, the CDR3 is TGTGCCAGCAGCCCCAGACTAGCGGGCACCGGGGAGCTGTTTTTT. It yields the protein CASSPRLAGTGELFF.

The CDR3 DNA reads TGCAGTGCTAGGTCCTTGGGGGGTCGCGCCTACAATGAGCAGTTCTTC. Translation: CSARSLGGRAYNEQFF. The genes are TRBV20-1 and TRBJ2-1, with D maybe TRBD2 (6 bases). Trimming took off 3 bases at V and 2 bases at J, with 17 bases between the two ends. The CDR3 is 16 residues long. Germline V gene sequence: CDR1 DFQATT, CDR2 SNEGSKA (reference sequence).

This clonotype showed up just a few times. This chain uses TRBV5-1 with TRBJ2-2, with 7 bases identical to TRBD1. With V trimmed by 5 bases and J by 7 bases, 14 bases remained unmatched. This CDR3 region has 16 residues. Germline CDR1 is SGHRS and CDR2 is YFSETQ. CDR3 sequence reads: CASSPTGQLKNGELFF. Written as DNA, the CDR3 is TGCGCCAGCAGTCCAACGGGACAGCTCAAAAACGGGGAGCTGTTTTTT.

This clonotype showed up many times. The chain employs TRBV6-6 and TRBJ1-1; 8 bases are shared with TRBD1. CDR1 is MNHNY, CDR2 SVGAGI, per germline (reference sequence). There are 12 residues in the CDR3. V dropped 8 bases and J dropped 1; count of bases not matched to a gene: 0. CDR3 residues: CASDRGNTEAFF. The CDR3 nucleotides are TGTGCCAGCGACAGGGGGAACACTGAAGCTTTCTTT.

V is TRBV20-1 and J is TRBJ1-2, with D possibly TRBD1 on 6 matching bases. The germline CDR1 and CDR2 sequences are DFQATT and SNEGSKA (reference sequence). V lost 3 bases, J lost 4 bases, and 21 bases lay in between. The length of the CDR3 is 16 residues. The CDR3 reads CSASLVGAGVPYGYTF. Here the CDR3 DNA reads TGCAGTGCTAGTCTTGTAGGGGCAGGGGTTCCCTATGGCTACACCTTC.

The gene calls are TRBV24-1 and TRBJ1-2; D is perhaps TRBD1 (5 bases). V lost 5 bases to trimming and J lost 4 bases, with 10 bases between them. CDR3 length equals 13 residues. Germline V CDR1 and CDR2: KGHDR, SFDVKD. CDR3 nucleotides: TGTGCCACCAGTGGCACAGGAATCTATGGCTACACCTTC. This codes for CATSGTGIYGYTF.

This clonotype was seen only a few times. The V call is TRBV28, the J call TRBJ2-1, with 11 bases identical to TRBD2. Unmatched junction bases numbered 8, after V lost 8 bases and J lost 2 bases. The CDR3 is 16 amino acids. CDR1 and CDR2 (germline): MDHEN, SYDVKM. CDR3 sequence: CASQVLTSGTYNEQFF. CDR3 in DNA: TGTGCCAGCCAGGTTCTGACTAGCGGGACCTACAATGAGCAGTTCTTC.

This clonotype occurred a few times. CDR3 residues: CASSGLAGSYEQYF. DNA for the CDR3: TGTGCCAGCAGCGGACTAGCGGGGAGCTACGAGCAGTACTTC. The chain links TRBV25-1 to TRBJ2-7; 12 bases line up with TRBD2. Per germline, CDR1 MGHDK and CDR2 SYGVNS. The CDR3 is 14 amino acids. The trim removed 6 bases at V and 3 bases at J, leaving 3 bases unmatched.

The J gene is TRBJ2-3, the V gene TRBV29-1; D unresolved. From germline, CDR1 is SQVTM and CDR2 ANQGSEA. Trimming removed 3 bases at V and 2 bases at J, with 6 bases between. This CDR3 is 12 amino acids long. CDR3 amino acids: CSVDGNTDTQYF. CDR3 DNA: TGCAGCGTTGACGGAAACACAGATACGCAGTATTTT.

This chain uses TRBV4-1 with TRBJ2-5; D gene unclear. CDR1 and CDR2 (germline): MGHRA, YSYEKL. With 4 bases removed from V and 1 base from J, the gap between germline ends came to 7 bases. The CDR3 has 13 residues. The CDR3 region has the DNA TGCGCCAGCAGCCCCCACGTCCAAGAGACCCAGTACTTC. Translation gives CASSPHVQETQYF.

This clonotype came up a few times. The CDR3 is CSARPSGPYNEQFF. The CDR3 coding sequence is TGCAGTGCTAGACCAAGCGGGCCTTACAATGAGCAGTTCTTC. The chain couples TRBV20-1 to TRBJ2-1, with D perhaps matching TRBD2 (6 bases). Trimming took off 2 bases at V and 4 bases at J, with 12 bases between the two ends. This CDR3 contains 14 residues. CDR1 is DFQATT and CDR2 is SNEGSKA in the germline V gene (reference sequence).

In this sample, this clonotype turned up a few times. This chain joins TRBV6-1 and TRBJ1-1; D unclear. V gave up 6 bases and J gave up 1 base, with 9 bases separating them. From germline, CDR1 is MNHNS and CDR2 SASEGT. The CDR3 loop spans 13 amino acids. The CDR3 loop reads CASSPPQNTEAFF. Here the CDR3 DNA reads TGTGCCAGCAGCCCCCCACAGAACACTGAAGCTTTCTTT.

This clonotype was counted at least ten times. This chain connects TRBV2 to TRBJ2-7; 8 nucleotides match TRBD1. The junction had 4 bases not matched to a gene; V was cut back by 5 bases and J by 7 bases. Germline CDR1 is SNHLY and CDR2 is FYNNEI. The CDR3 sequence is 12 residues long. The CDR3 reads CASSPDRGEQYF. The CDR3 bases are TGTGCCAGCAGTCCCGACAGGGGAGAGCAGTACTTC.

CDR3: CASSPTLTGVTGELFF. The CDR3 DNA is TGTGCCAGCAGCCCCACCTTAACAGGGGTTACCGGGGAGCTGTTTTTT. This sequence joins TRBV3-1 and TRBJ2-2; the match to TRBD1 covers 7 bases. The CDR3 length is 16 residues. The trim removed 4 bases at V and 5 bases at J, leaving 10 bases unmatched. Germline values: CDR1 LGHDT, CDR2 YNNKEL (reference sequence).

CDR3 in amino acids: CASSRDRGRLETQYF. In nucleotides, the CDR3 is TGTGCCAGCAGCCGGGACAGGGGCCGGCTCGAGACCCAGTACTTC. This chain connects TRBV7-8 to TRBJ2-5; 10 nucleotides align to TRBD1. This CDR3 contains 15 residues. The V gene end was trimmed by 5 bases and the J gene end by 5 bases; junction bases not matched to a gene: 8. Germline V gene sequence: CDR1 SGHVS, CDR2 FQNEAQ.

The rearrangement links TRBV25-1 to TRBJ2-6, with 8 nucleotides matching TRBD1. Trimming removed 3 bases from V and 1 base from J; junction bases left unmatched: 11. CDR1 and CDR2 from the germline V gene are MGHDK and SYGVNS. The CDR3 is 19 amino acids. The CDR3 region is CASSDPQGAGISGANVLTF. The CDR3, as DNA: TGTGCCAGCAGTGACCCCCAGGGGGCAGGGATATCTGGGGCCAACGTCCTGACTTTC.

Here the CDR3 DNA reads TGTGCCAGCAGTTACACCCGTGGACTAGCGGGGAGCAATGAGCAGTTCTTC. This translates into CASSYTRGLAGSNEQFF. The rearrangement links TRBV6-5 to TRBJ2-1; the match to TRBD2 covers 12 bases. This CDR3 is built from 17 residues. V gave up 2 bases and J gave up 6 bases; unmatched junction bases: 8. Germline-derived CDR1 and CDR2 are MNHEY and SVGAGI.

This clonotype was seen more than once but under ten times. CDR3 residues: CASSSQRQGYEQYF. In DNA form, the CDR3 reads TGTGCCAGCAGCTCCCAGCGTCAGGGGTACGAGCAGTACTTC. V and J are TRBV9 and TRBJ2-7, with D perhaps matching TRBD1 (6 bases). The germline gives CDR1 SGDLS, CDR2 YYNGEE. The CDR3 length is 14 residues. With 4 bases removed from V and 4 bases from J, the gap between germline ends came to 15 bases.

The chain uses TRBV20-1 and TRBJ2-6, with D uncertain. The CDR3 runs to 12 residues. Trimming removed 5 bases from V and 4 bases from J, with 6 bases in between. Germline values: CDR1 DFQATT, CDR2 SNEGSKA (reference sequence). CDR3 amino acids: CSAAWGANVLTF. In nucleotides, the CDR3 is TGCAGTGCTGCGTGGGGGGCCAACGTCCTGACTTTC.

This clonotype occurred a few times. The V gene is TRBV11-2, the J gene TRBJ2-3; D is unresolved. Trimming pared 2 bases from V and 2 bases from J, leaving 11 bases between. The germline CDR1 and CDR2 sequences are SGHAT and FQNNGV. The CDR3 is made up of 15 amino acids. This CDR3 is CASSLYGSYTDTQYF. The CDR3 DNA follows: TGTGCCAGCAGCTTATACGGCAGTTACACAGATACGCAGTATTTT.

The chain is built from TRBV4-1 and TRBJ2-7, with D tentatively TRBD1 (6 bases). Germline CDR1 and CDR2: MGHRA and YSYEKL. V shed 4 bases and J shed 0 bases, with 13 bases lying between them. The CDR3 contains 15 residues. This CDR3 is CASSPRTETSYEQYF. The CDR3 coding sequence is TGCGCCAGCAGCCCCAGGACAGAGACCTCCTACGAGCAGTACTTC.

There are a few counts of this clonotype. The chain combines TRBV20-1 with TRBJ1-1; 9 nucleotides line up with TRBD1. Germline CDR1 is DFQATT and CDR2 is SNEGSKA (reference sequence). The CDR3 sequence is 15 residues long. Germline trimming cut 3 bases from V and 7 bases from J; bases unmatched to any gene: 12. The CDR3 region is CSARIAGQGMDEAFF. The DNA for the CDR3 is TGCAGTGCTAGGATAGCGGGACAGGGTATGGATGAAGCTTTCTTT.

This clonotype showed up just a few times. The V call is TRBV7-9, the J call TRBJ1-1; TRBD1 matches at 7 bases. J gave up 3 bases and V 7 bases, and 8 bases lay outside the gene matches. Per germline, CDR1 SEHNR and CDR2 FQNEAQ (reference sequence). The CDR3 length is 14 residues. The CDR3 sequence is CASTYPGGHTEAFF. The CDR3, as DNA: TGTGCCAGCACCTACCCAGGGGGACACACTGAAGCTTTCTTT.

In its sample, this clonotype was seen a few times. This chain links TRBV20-1 with TRBJ2-1, with 7 nucleotides matching TRBD1. After removal of 3 bases from V and 5 bases from J, the junction contained 7 bases not matched to a gene. The CDR3 spans 14 residues. Germline-derived CDR1 and CDR2 are DFQATT and SNEGSKA (reference sequence). Here the CDR3 reads CSASPPGQNNEQFF. The CDR3 DNA is TGCAGTGCTAGCCCTCCGGGACAGAACAATGAGCAGTTCTTC.